These 26 T cell receptor beta chains came from one sample sequenced in a study of blood T cells in healthy people across ages. For the second PCR, which ran for about 7 to 11 cycles, a sample-barcoded 5' primer and a J-beta primer mix were used. TCRdb reprocessed the 5' RACE reads with MiXCR, giving one entry per CDR3 protein. The repertoire consists of 1,800,000 or so distinct CDR3 sequences, with around 40% occurring once and the leading ten covering about 21%. Sequencing was done on a sample of blood. These receptors were taken from a human donor in good health.

Only a few counts were recorded for this clonotype. The genes are TRBV12-3 or TRBV12-4 and TRBJ1-2; no reliable D call. This CDR3 contains 15 residues. Trimming left V 0 bases short and J 4 bases short, with 12 bases between. CDR3 protein: CASSLATSPFYGYTF. The CDR3 DNA reads TGTGCCAGCAGTTTAGCCACCTCCCCCTTCTATGGCTACACCTTC.

This clonotype was seen ten or more times. The chain is built from TRBV7-8 and TRBJ2-3, with no clear D. Per germline, CDR1 SGHVS and CDR2 FQNEAQ. The germline V and J ends were trimmed by 4 bases and 6 bases, with 11 bases remaining between them. The CDR3 has 13 amino acids. CDR3 residues: CASSSVYRDTQYF. In DNA form, the CDR3 reads TGTGCCAGCAGCTCCGTTTACCGGGATACGCAGTATTTT.

The chain joins TRBV12-3 or TRBV12-4 to TRBJ2-7; 7 nucleotides line up with TRBD2. V gave up 3 bases and J gave up 2 bases; unmatched junction bases: 4. The length of the CDR3 is 14 residues. The CDR3 DNA reads TGTGCCAGCAGTTTGGGAGGGAAGGCCTACGAGCAGTACTTC. It translates to CASSLGGKAYEQYF.

The V call is TRBV20-1, the J call TRBJ2-3; 10 bases are a match to TRBD2. The CDR3 sequence is 14 residues long. J lost 6 bases, V lost 5 bases, and 8 bases had no gene match. CDR1 is DFQATT and CDR2 is SNEGSKA in the germline V gene (reference sequence). CDR3 protein: CSAASSGGADTQYF. CDR3 in DNA: TGCAGTGCTGCCTCTAGCGGGGGTGCGGATACGCAGTATTTT.

This clonotype appeared a few times. The rearrangement joins TRBV12-3 or TRBV12-4 to TRBJ2-4; a weak D match, TRBD2 (6 bases). The end of the DNA aligns better with TRBJ2-7, so the J call may be wrong. CDR3 length: 14 amino acids. DNA for the CDR3: TGTGCCAGCAGTCCCAGAACTTTGGGGGGCGAGCAGTACTTC. It codes for CASSPRTLGGEQYF.

This clonotype was counted between two and nine times. The chain recombines TRBV7-9 with TRBJ1-2; D ambiguous. There are 13 residues in the CDR3. Deletions cut 5 bases from V and 8 bases from J, with 15 bases between. Per germline, CDR1 SEHNR and CDR2 FQNEAQ (reference sequence). The CDR3 spells CASSRTRVYGYTF. The CDR3, as DNA: TGTGCCAGCAGCCGTACTCGAGTCTACGGCTACACCTTC.

V is TRBV30 and J is TRBJ2-7; no clear D gene. Deletions cut 0 bases from V and 4 bases from J, with 13 bases between. Germline lookup yields CDR1 GTSNPN and CDR2 SVGIG (reference sequence). The CDR3 extends over 14 amino acids. CDR3 bases: TGTGCCTGGAGTGTACTGGTCGGCGCTTACGAGCAGTACTTC. Protein product: CAWSVLVGAYEQYF. Using reference TRBV30 and TRBJ2-7 for the parts outside the CDR3, the full variable domain is SQTIHQWPATLVQPVGSPLSLECTVEGTSNPNLYWYRQAAGRGLQLLFYSVGIGQISSEVPQNLSASRPQDRQFILSSKKLLLSDSGFYLCAWSVLVGAYEQYFGPGTRLTVT.

A few counts support this clonotype. The V gene is TRBV20-1, the J gene TRBJ2-7; D possibly matches TRBD1 or TRBD2 (5 bases each). The germline gives CDR1 DFQATT, CDR2 SNEGSKA (reference sequence). There are 13 residues in the CDR3. Trimming removed 3 bases at V and 2 bases at J, with 11 bases between. The CDR3 nucleotides are TGCAGTGCTAGCCTGGGGGTTACCTACGAGCAGTACTTC. Its protein product is CSASLGVTYEQYF.

This chain connects TRBV4-3 to TRBJ2-3; 11 nucleotides agree with TRBD1. The CDR3 is made up of 17 amino acids. The germline V gene has CDR1 LGHNA and CDR2 YSLEER. V shed 0 bases and J 4 bases; nucleotides not matched to a gene: 6. The CDR3 is CASSQETPGQGADTQYF. The CDR3 DNA reads as TGCGCCAGCAGCCAAGAAACCCCGGGACAGGGGGCAGATACGCAGTATTTT.

The chain recombines TRBV6-5 with TRBJ2-5; the D is unclear. Germline CDR1 is MNHEY and CDR2 is SVGAGI. The CDR3 loop spans 13 amino acids. Trimming stripped 6 bases from V and 7 bases from J, with 15 bases between. CDR3 loop: CASSLGPARTQYF. CDR3 bases: TGTGCCAGCAGCCTCGGCCCGGCGCGGACCCAGTACTTC.

The chain uses TRBV9 and TRBJ2-1, with D possibly being TRBD1 (5 bases). The CDR3 loop spans 18 amino acids. Looked up from germline, CDR1 is SGDLS and CDR2 is YYNGEE. V shed 4 bases and J shed 5 bases, with 25 bases lying between them. Written as DNA, the CDR3 is TGTGCCAGCAGCCCCCAGACCCCTCGACAGACAAGAAACAATGAGCAGTTCTTC. This sequence encodes CASSPQTPRQTRNNEQFF. Looking up the rest from reference TRBV9 and TRBJ2-1 gives the full variable domain: DSGVTQTPKHLITATGQRVTLRCSPRSGDLSVYWYQQSLDQGLQFLIQYYNGEERAKGNILERFSAQQFPDLHSELNLSSLELGDSALYFCASSPQTPRQTRNNEQFFGPGTRLTVL.

Remarks on this clonotype: A much more abundant neighbour one base away suggests this may be a read error. The chain carries TRBV7-2 and TRBJ2-3, with 13 bases identical to TRBD2. CDR3 size: 15 residues. V lost 5 bases to trimming and J lost 6 bases; unmatched junction nucleotides: 5. In germline, CDR1 is SGHTA, CDR2 FQGNSA. CDR3 region: CASSRRTSGGDTQYF. CDR3 nucleotide sequence: TGTGCCAGCAGCCGTCGGACTAGCGGGGGTGATACGCAGTATTTT.

The table lists this clonotype with a count of one. Relative to the germline gene, one junction end is altered; a read error may explain this. This chain uses TRBV4-2 with TRBJ2-3; 8 bases fit TRBD2. Germline-derived CDR1 and CDR2 are LGHNA and YNFKEQ. The CDR3 has 17 amino acids. This CDR3 reads CASSQVVVAGTPDMQYF. DNA of the CDR3: TGTGCCAGCAGCCAAGTGGTGGTAGCGGGGACCCCAGATATGCAGTATTTT.

This clonotype was detected once. The rearrangement uses TRBV5-5 and TRBJ2-7, with D perhaps TRBD2 (6 bases). Between the trimmed V and J ends, which lost 4 bases and 4 bases, there was a span of 15 bases. The germline V gene encodes CDR1 SGHKS and CDR2 YYEKEE (reference sequence). CDR3 length equals 14 residues. CDR3: CASSTAGRLYEQYF. The CDR3 DNA reads TGTGCCAGCAGCACTGCTGGGAGGCTATACGAGCAGTACTTC.

The V and J genes are TRBV12-3 or TRBV12-4 and TRBJ2-5, with TRBD1 as a possible D gene (5 bases). The V end lost 7 bases, the J end lost 2 bases, and 8 bases lay between the germline ends. This CDR3 is built from 12 residues. CDR3 nucleotide sequence: TGTGCCAGCATGGGGCTACAAGAGACCCAGTACTTC. It specifies CASMGLQETQYF.

The V call is TRBV6-1, the J call TRBJ2-7; 9 bases are shared with TRBD1. This CDR3 contains 15 residues. In germline, CDR1 is MNHNS, CDR2 SASEGT. Trimming cost V 2 bases and J 5 bases; bases outside gene matches: 7. CDR3 coding DNA: TGTGCCAGCAGTGAAATGGGGACAGGGTGGAACGAGCAGTACTTC. It encodes CASSEMGTGWNEQYF.

This clonotype occurred a few times. The gene calls are TRBV7-2 and TRBJ2-1; maybe TRBD2 (6 bases). Germline-derived CDR1 and CDR2 are SGHTA and FQGNSA. The CDR3 contains 15 residues. Trimming removed 0 bases at V and 4 bases at J, with 10 bases between. In nucleotides, the CDR3 is TGTGCCAGCAGCTTAGCGGGGGGAATGTACAATGAGCAGTTCTTC. Translation gives CASSLAGGMYNEQFF. Drawing the rest from reference TRBV7-2 and TRBJ2-1, the complete variable domain is GAGVSQSPSNKVTEKGKDVELRCDPISGHTALYWYRQSLGQGLEFLIYFQGNSAPDKSGLPSDRFSAERTGGSVSTLTIQRTQQEDSAVYLCASSLAGGMYNEQFFGPGTRLTVL.

The chain is built from TRBV6-1 and TRBJ2-5; TRBD2 matches at 11 bases. Trimming removed 6 bases from V and 4 bases from J; junction bases left unmatched: 13. CDR3 size: 17 residues. The germline CDR1 and CDR2 sequences are MNHNS and SASEGT. Here the CDR3 DNA reads TGTGCCAGCAGCGGTATCGTAGCGGGGGGGAAGAGAGAGACCCAGTACTTC. Its protein is CASSGIVAGGKRETQYF.

J is TRBJ2-1 and V is TRBV29-1, with 7 bases fitting TRBD2. The CDR3 runs 12 residues. Germline loops: CDR1 SQVTM, CDR2 ANQGSEA. Germline trimming cut 0 bases from V and 10 bases from J; bases unmatched to any gene: 3. The CDR3 region is CSVEEGGLEQFF. CDR3 in DNA: TGCAGCGTTGAAGAGGGGGGGTTGGAGCAGTTCTTC.

This rearrangement joins TRBV28 to TRBJ1-2; D unresolved. This CDR3 region has 16 residues. V was pared by 4 bases and J by 0 bases, with 15 bases between. CDR1 is MDHEN and CDR2 is SYDVKM in the germline V gene. CDR3 sequence (DNA): TGTGCCAGCAGTTCCTTCACCTGGACGGCTAACTATGGCTACACCTTC. Its translation: CASSSFTWTANYGYTF.

This clonotype has a handful of counts. J is TRBJ1-1 and V is TRBV4-3; D gene ambiguous. The CDR3 contains 13 residues. The V gene lost 3 bases and the J gene lost 3 bases, with 8 bases spanning the gap. Germline V CDR1 and CDR2: LGHNA, YSLEER. The chain's CDR3 is CASSHLSDTEAFF. CDR3 DNA: TGCGCCAGCAGCCATCTCTCGGACACTGAAGCTTTCTTT.

The chain joins TRBV7-8 to TRBJ2-4, with a weak D call TRBD2 (6 bases). The J call could be wrong; TRBJ2-7 is a better fit for the DNA end. The CDR3 has 13 amino acids. Per the germline V gene, CDR1 is SGHVS and CDR2 is FQNEAQ. The CDR3 is CASGGSRTYEQYF. CDR3 sequence (DNA): TGTGCCAGCGGAGGGTCTAGAACCTACGAGCAGTACTTC.

This clonotype has just a few counts. The gene calls are TRBV20-1 and TRBJ2-5; TRBD2 agrees at 11 bases. Trimming cost V 8 bases and J 7 bases; bases outside gene matches: 12. The CDR3 contains 14 residues. The germline gives CDR1 DFQATT, CDR2 SNEGSKA (reference sequence). The CDR3 reads CSPALTSGVGTQYF. The CDR3 DNA reads as TGCAGTCCCGCCCTGACTAGCGGGGTGGGGACCCAGTACTTC.

This chain connects TRBV12-3 or TRBV12-4 to TRBJ1-2; 7 positions match TRBD1. This CDR3 is built from 18 residues. V dropped 5 bases and J dropped 6; count of bases not matched to a gene: 21. CDR3 in amino acids: CASSPSRGTDAYRDGYTF. The CDR3 DNA follows: TGTGCCAGCAGTCCATCGAGGGGGACAGATGCTTATAGGGATGGCTACACCTTC.

The sample holds one count of this clonotype. The chain has TRBV5-1 and TRBJ2-7; D may be TRBD2 (5 bases). The CDR3 length is 15 residues. Trimming took off 0 bases at V and 2 bases at J, with 12 bases between the two ends. Germline V gene sequence: CDR1 SGHRS, CDR2 YFSETQ. CDR3 in amino acids: CASSLDGLYPYEQYF. CDR3 DNA sequence: TGCGCCAGCAGCTTGGACGGACTCTACCCCTACGAGCAGTACTTC.

As regards this clonotype: With a much larger clone just one base away, this may be a read error. This chain joins TRBV7-6 and TRBJ1-2, with D perhaps TRBD1 (5 bases). The CDR3 spans 14 residues. Trimming removed 4 bases from V and 10 bases from J, with 19 bases in between. Germline loops: CDR1 SGHVS, CDR2 FNYEAQ. This chain's CDR3 is CASSSLTARIDYTF. DNA of the CDR3: TGTGCCAGCAGCTCCTTGACAGCCCGTATCGACTACACCTTC.